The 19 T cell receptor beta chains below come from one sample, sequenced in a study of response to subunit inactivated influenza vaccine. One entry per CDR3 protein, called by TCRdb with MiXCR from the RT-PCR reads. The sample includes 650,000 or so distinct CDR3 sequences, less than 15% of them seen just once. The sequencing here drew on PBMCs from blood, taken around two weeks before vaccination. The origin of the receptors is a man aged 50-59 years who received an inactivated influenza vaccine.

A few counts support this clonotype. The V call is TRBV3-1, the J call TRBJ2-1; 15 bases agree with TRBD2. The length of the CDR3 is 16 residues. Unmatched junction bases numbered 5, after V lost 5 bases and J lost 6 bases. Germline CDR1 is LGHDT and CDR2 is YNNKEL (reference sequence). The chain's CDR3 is CASSNGLAGGGNEQFF. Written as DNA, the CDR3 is TGTGCCAGCAGCAACGGACTAGCGGGAGGGGGCAATGAGCAGTTCTTC.

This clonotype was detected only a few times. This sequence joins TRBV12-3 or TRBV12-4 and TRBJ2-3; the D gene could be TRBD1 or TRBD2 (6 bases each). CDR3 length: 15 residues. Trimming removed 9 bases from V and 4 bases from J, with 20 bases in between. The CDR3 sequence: CASRKGGTNADTQYF. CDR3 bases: TGTGCCAGTCGGAAGGGGGGCACCAACGCAGATACGCAGTATTTT.

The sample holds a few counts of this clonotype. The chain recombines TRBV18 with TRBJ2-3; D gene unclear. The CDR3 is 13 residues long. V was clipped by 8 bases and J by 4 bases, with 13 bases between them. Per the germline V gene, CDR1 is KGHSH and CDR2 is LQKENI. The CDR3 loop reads CASSPGRADTQYF. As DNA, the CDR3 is TGTGCCAGCAGTCCCGGTCGCGCAGATACGCAGTATTTT.

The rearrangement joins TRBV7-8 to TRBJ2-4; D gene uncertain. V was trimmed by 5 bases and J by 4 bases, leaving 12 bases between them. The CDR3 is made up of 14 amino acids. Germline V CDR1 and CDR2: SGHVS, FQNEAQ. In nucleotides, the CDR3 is TGTGCCAGCAGCGCCCCCCACAGAAAAAACATTCAGTACTTC. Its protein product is CASSAPHRKNIQYF.

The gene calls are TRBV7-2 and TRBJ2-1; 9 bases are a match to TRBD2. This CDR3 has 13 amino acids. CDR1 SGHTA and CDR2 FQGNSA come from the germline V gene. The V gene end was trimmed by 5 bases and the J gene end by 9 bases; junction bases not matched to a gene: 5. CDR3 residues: CASSAGGPAEQFF. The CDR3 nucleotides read TGTGCCAGCAGCGCGGGGGGGCCGGCTGAGCAGTTCTTC.

The CDR3 nucleotides read TGTGCCAGCAGCGCCCTCCGCAGACTAGCGGGCCCGAGCTCCTACAATGAGCAGTTCTTC. Translation: CASSALRRLAGPSSYNEQFF. The chain carries TRBV13 and TRBJ2-1; 10 positions agree with TRBD2. Trimming cost V 5 bases and J 0 bases; bases outside gene matches: 16. This CDR3 is built from 20 residues. The germline V gene encodes CDR1 PRHDT and CDR2 FYEKMQ (reference sequence).

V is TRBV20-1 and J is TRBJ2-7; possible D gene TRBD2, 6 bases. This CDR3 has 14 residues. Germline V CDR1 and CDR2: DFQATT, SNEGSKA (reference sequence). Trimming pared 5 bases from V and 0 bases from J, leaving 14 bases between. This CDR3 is CSADGGPDSYEQYF. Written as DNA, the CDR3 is TGCAGTGCTGACGGAGGGCCCGACTCCTACGAGCAGTACTTC.

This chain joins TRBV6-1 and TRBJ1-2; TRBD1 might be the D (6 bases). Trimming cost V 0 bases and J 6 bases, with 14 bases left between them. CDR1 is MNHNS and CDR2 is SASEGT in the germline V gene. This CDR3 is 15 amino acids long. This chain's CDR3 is CASSEARARGNGYTF. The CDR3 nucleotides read TGTGCCAGCAGTGAAGCCAGGGCCAGGGGTAATGGCTACACCTTC.

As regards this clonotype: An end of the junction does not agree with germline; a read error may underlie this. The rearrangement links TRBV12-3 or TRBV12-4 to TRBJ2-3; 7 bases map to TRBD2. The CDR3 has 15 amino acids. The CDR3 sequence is CASSFRASGTDMQYF. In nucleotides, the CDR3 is TGTGCCAGCAGTTTTAGGGCTAGCGGCACAGATATGCAGTATTTT.

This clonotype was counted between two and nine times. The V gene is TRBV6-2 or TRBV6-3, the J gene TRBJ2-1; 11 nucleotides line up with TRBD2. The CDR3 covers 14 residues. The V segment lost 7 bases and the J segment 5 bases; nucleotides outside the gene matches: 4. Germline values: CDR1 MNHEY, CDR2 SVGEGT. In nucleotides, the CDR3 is TGTGCCAGCATCTTAGCGGGAGGGGACAATGAGCAGTTCTTC. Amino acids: CASILAGGDNEQFF.

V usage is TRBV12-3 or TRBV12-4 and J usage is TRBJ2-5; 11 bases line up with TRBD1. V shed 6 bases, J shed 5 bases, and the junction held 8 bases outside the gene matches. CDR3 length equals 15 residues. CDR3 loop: CASSQGQGAWETQYF. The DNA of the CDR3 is TGTGCCAGCAGCCAAGGACAGGGGGCTTGGGAGACCCAGTACTTC.

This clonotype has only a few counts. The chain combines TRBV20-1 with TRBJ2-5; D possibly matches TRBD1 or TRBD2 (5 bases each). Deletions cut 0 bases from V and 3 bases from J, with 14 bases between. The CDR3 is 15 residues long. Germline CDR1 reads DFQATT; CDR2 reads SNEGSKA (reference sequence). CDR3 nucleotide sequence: TGCAGTGCTAGAGACCGGGGCCTGGGTAAAGAGACCCAGTACTTC. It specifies CSARDRGLGKETQYF.

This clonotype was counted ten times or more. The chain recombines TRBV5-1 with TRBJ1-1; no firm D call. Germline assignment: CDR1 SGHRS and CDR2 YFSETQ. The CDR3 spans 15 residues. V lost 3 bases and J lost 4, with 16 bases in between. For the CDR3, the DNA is TGCGCCAGCAGCTCCTTCGGACGGCGGGGCACTGAAGCTTTCTTT. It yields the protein CASSSFGRRGTEAFF.

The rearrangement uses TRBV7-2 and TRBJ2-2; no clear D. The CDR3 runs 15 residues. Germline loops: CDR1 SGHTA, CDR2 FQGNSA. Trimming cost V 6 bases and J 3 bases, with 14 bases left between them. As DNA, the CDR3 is TGTGCCAGCAGTCCCCAGGTCACAGACACCGGGGAGCTGTTTTTT. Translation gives CASSPQVTDTGELFF.

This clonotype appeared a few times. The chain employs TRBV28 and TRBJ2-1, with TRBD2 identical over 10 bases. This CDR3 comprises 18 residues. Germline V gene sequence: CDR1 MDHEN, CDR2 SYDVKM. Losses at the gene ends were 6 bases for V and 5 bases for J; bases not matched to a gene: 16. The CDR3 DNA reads TGTGCCAGCAGCTTGACTTACTTACTAGCGGGATCAAACAATGAGCAGTTCTTC. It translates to CASSLTYLLAGSNNEQFF.

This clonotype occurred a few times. The CDR3 DNA is TGTGCCAGCAGTGAAGATGGAAACAGGGATGAGCAGTTCTTC. Its protein product is CASSEDGNRDEQFF. The genes are TRBV2 and TRBJ2-1; perhaps TRBD1 as D (6 bases). Germline loops: CDR1 SNHLY, CDR2 FYNNEI. The CDR3 sequence is 14 residues long. The V and J ends lost 1 base and 8 bases respectively, with 12 bases between them. Full variable domain (remainder filled in from reference TRBV2 and TRBJ2-1): EPEVTQTPSHQVTQMGQEVILRCVPISNHLYFYWYRQILGQKVEFLVSFYNNEISEKSEIFDDQFSVERPDGSNFTLKIRSTKLEDSAMYFCASSEDGNRDEQFFGPGTRLTVL.

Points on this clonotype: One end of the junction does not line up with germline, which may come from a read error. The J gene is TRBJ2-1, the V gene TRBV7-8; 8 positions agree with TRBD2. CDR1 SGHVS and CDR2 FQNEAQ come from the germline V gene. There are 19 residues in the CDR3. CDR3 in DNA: TGTGCCAGCAGCTTAGCCACCTCTAGCGGGTTTAGCTCCTACAATGAGCACTTCTTC. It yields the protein CASSLATSSGFSSYNEHFF.

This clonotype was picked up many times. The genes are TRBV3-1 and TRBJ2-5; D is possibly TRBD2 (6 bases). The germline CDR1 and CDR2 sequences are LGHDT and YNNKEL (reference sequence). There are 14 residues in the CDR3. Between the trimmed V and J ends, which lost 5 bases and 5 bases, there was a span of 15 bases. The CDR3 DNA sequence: TGTGCCAGCAGCACTAGCTTGGGTGTGGAGACCCAGTACTTC. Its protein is CASSTSLGVETQYF.

Here the CDR3 DNA reads TGCGCCAGCAGCTTGAGGGGTGGGGGAATCGGCGAGACCCAGTACTTC. It translates to CASSLRGGGIGETQYF. The gene calls are TRBV5-1 and TRBJ2-5, with D perhaps matching TRBD1 or TRBD2 (5 bases each). The CDR3 extends over 16 amino acids. The V end was cut by 1 base, the J end by 5 bases, with 18 bases between. The germline CDR1 and CDR2 sequences are SGHRS and YFSETQ.